This TCR beta chain was captured by sequencing in a study of regulatory and conventional T cells in RAG deficiency (TCRdb year 2017). In the study overall: High-throughput TCR beta sequencing was used to compare the diversity and composition of the Treg, conventional CD4+ and CD8+ T cell repertoires of RAG-deficient patients with those of healthy controls.

The investigation overall reported the following: Some T-cell subset analyses were not done for some subjects. Rather than being bona fide Treg cells, the sorted CD25-high CD127-low cells in Omenn syndrome patients may represent peripherally activated cells. Compared with controls, Omenn syndrome and CID/AS patients had approximately 100-fold fewer unique TCR beta sequences in Treg cells, whereas the reduction in the other subsets was around 10-fold. Shorter CDR3 lengths were found in all patient T-cell subsets, and >85% Treg-Tconv repertoire overlap at nucleotide and amino acid level was observed in Omenn syndrome patients. Markedly lower Shannon entropy and higher Simpson indices were observed in RAG-deficient patients than in control T-cell subpopulations.

The germline V gene supplies CDR1 MNHEY and CDR2 SVGAGI. The CDR3 covers 16 residues, taking in both the cysteine and the phenylalanine. Just CDR3 DNA is preserved here, 48 bases in frame from base 1. Trimming costs V 0 bases and J 5 bases, and their ends lie 14 bases apart. Before genomic DNA extraction, conventional CD4+ T cells were isolated from blood as CD25-low CD127-high cells. Seven or eight healthy control donors served as the comparison group for repertoire analyses. The library was made by the immunoSEQ multiplex PCR assay. Genomic DNA from the sorted T-cell subsets was used to amplify rearranged TCR beta chain products, which were then sequenced. On the study's bioinformatics: Shannon entropy and Simpson indices were used to measure how diverse the repertoire of productive TCR beta rearrangements was. To gauge clonal expansion, the frequencies of the 100 most abundant productive TCR beta clonotypes among total reads were added together. A self-reactivity index based on amino acid usage at CDR3beta positions 6 and 7 was applied to the TRB repertoires. Two-way ANOVA was used for repertoire analyses, while Student t or Mann-Whitney tests were used for flow cytometric analyses. TCRdb carries this immuneACCESS record with in-frame sequences only. Its versions omit some clonotypes, under half of them owing to an unresolved V gene in the studies checked, with the rest unexplained. V, J and clone size derive from that table, while D and trimming were established from the DNA sequence. Here the sample has 20,000 or so clones; approximately 93% occur a single time. The ten top clones hold roughly 0.73% of the sample.

Comments on this clone: Its specific antigen is unknown. Base quality data are lacking; no much larger clone is found one base away.

This sample was shared with a second study, whose subject was regulatory T cells. The second study also describes: In the multiplex PCR, 52 forward TRBV primers and 13 reverse TRBJ primers were used, and assay-based and computational corrections were applied for amplification bias. Patient repertoires showed restricted unique TRB V-J pairs and skewed V and J gene usage, most marked in regulatory T cells. Between CD3G-deficient patients and healthy controls, the study compared T-cell receptor beta repertoires in sorted regulatory T cells, conventional CD4+ T cells and CD8+ T cells. Ficoll density separation was used to isolate peripheral blood mononuclear cells. Rearranged TRB loci were amplified from genomic DNA by multiplex PCR within the immunoSEQ assay. TRB amplicons were sequenced on an Illumina HiSeq platform. Custom algorithms error-filtered the raw sequences and aligned the raw sequences to reference gene sequences, after which the immunoSEQ online tools were used for analysis. Frequencies of productive and nonproductive TRB rearrangements were evaluated among both unique and total sequences. Groups were compared by t tests, Mann-Whitney tests or two-way ANOVA performed in Prism software.

The TCR was taken from a human donor in good health. The chain was built from TRBV6-5 and TRBJ2-1; TRBD1 might be the D gene, on 6 matching bases. Material for sequencing was CD4+ T cells sorted from blood. The nucleotides are TGTGCCAGCAGTTACTCAGTACAGGGCAGCAACAATGAGCAGTTCTTC. Its translation is CASSYSVQGSNNEQFF.